Reported below is one T cell receptor (beta chain). Its antigen is not identified. The sample originates from a study of T cells after yellow fever vaccination. V was clipped by 6 bases and J by 8 bases, with 13 bases between them. This CDR3 is 13 amino acids long. Germline CDR1 SGHAT, CDR2 FQNNGV. Study-wide findings and caveats: Primary-vaccination clones mostly resurfaced post-booster (about 96% CD4, approximately 87% CD8). The study noted that FACS-sorted repertoires could contain abundant clonotypes contaminating from the bulk population. The study found a weaker secondary response that peaked faster, day 5 versus 15.

TCRdb analysed the 5' RACE reads with MiXCR anew, one entry per CDR3 protein. This table holds 500,000 to 650,000 distinct CDR3 sequences, roughly 12% found once. The chain is built from TRBV11-2 and TRBJ1-4; weak D call: TRBD1 (6 bases). This TCR was sampled from a man under 40 who received the YFV17D yellow fever vaccine. The specimen was PBMCs, collected on the day of the yellow fever booster vaccination. CDR3 nucleotide sequence: TGTGCCAGCAGTCCCAGGGGCAGGGAAAAACTGTTTTTT. It yields the protein CASSPRGREKLFF.